This TCR beta chain was recovered during a study of blood T cells in healthy people across ages (dated by TCRdb to 2013 to 2016). About the investigation overall: In model experiments, template switching captured about one uniquely barcoded TCR beta cDNA molecule for every two T cells. Age-related changes in TCR beta repertoire diversity were measured in the study by deep sequencing normalized with unique cDNA molecular identifiers. The donors were divided into four age groups: young (average around 16 years), middle-aged (about 41), aged (roughly 60) and long-lived (about 84). Donors of different ages were randomly distributed across sequencing lanes to avoid experimental bias. Two additional independent replicas of 1 million unique cDNA reads from the same blood draw were analyzed for two donors (one aged 18 to 29 and one aged 80 or older).

Counted from cysteine to phenylalanine, this CDR3 has 14 amino acids. Kept here is only the CDR3 DNA, which spans 42 bases and is read in frame from base 1. CDR1 and CDR2 are drawn from the germline V gene (reference sequence): DFQATT, SNEGSKA. Donors were 40 or so systemically healthy Caucasian individuals from Russia aged roughly 6 to 95 years. Each donor gave 8 to 10 milliliters of peripheral blood, collected into EDTA-treated Vacutainer tubes. Ficoll-Paque density-gradient centrifugation was used to isolate PBMCs, with at least 6.5 million obtained per sample. Trizol reagent was used to extract total RNA from PBMCs, with at least 5 micrograms per sample. The percentages of naive CD45RAhigh/CD27high T cells were determined by flow cytometry on a PBMC aliquot from every donor. The study at large found these results: Conclusive comparison of naive and antigen-experienced compartments was prevented by the profiling of bulk unsorted PBMCs. Observed TCR beta diversity per million T cells fell roughly linearly with age, and a significant reduction was already apparent by age roughly 40. Because the CMV infection status of the donors was unknown, age-related changes in expanded clonotypes may potentially have been confounded. The long-lived group showed more naive CD4+ T cells, fewer expanded clones and increased TCR diversity than the aged group, suggesting age selection. Total diversity estimates from one million sequenced T cells were considered lower bounds and underestimates. The percentage of naive T cells measured by flow cytometry correlated strongly with observed TCR beta diversity.

On this clonotype: What antigen it recognizes has not been identified. This clone may be a read error of a much larger clone one base away.

The library was built by means of 5' RACE. Sequenced on an Illumina HiSeq 2500. A second PCR of about 7 to 12 cycles was performed with a sample-barcoded 5' primer and a J-beta primer mix. A unique molecular identifier was introduced onto each TCR beta cDNA molecule by a template-switch 5' adaptor carrying 12 random nucleotides. Each sample yielded at least 2.5 million CDR3-containing paired-end reads. First-strand cDNA was synthesized from all RNA with the Mint cDNA synthesis kit, primed by a TRBC-specific oligonucleotide. Following uracil-DNA glycosylase treatment, all cDNA underwent a first 18-cycle PCR with the universal primers M1SS and BC2_uni_R. The authors' pipeline ran thus. Each sample was normalized by randomly selecting 1 million high-quality reads, each carrying a distinct molecular identifier. Instead of being binned into consensus sequences, reads with shared molecular identifiers were discarded. CDR3 identification, clonotype clustering and error correction used MiTCR with a Q25 quality threshold and the strictest error-elimination algorithm. Lower-bound total TCR beta diversity was estimated with a nonparametric unseen species model using Euler transformation. TCRdb cleaned the public reads at Q25 with fastp, built clones with MiXCR and kept in-frame beta chains. CDR3 protein sequences are deduplicated, and each keeps its most common genes and DNA. TCRdb's processing, not the authors', yielded these V and J calls. Counted in this sample were hundreds of thousands of distinct CDR3 sequences; 40% to 50% of them appeared once. Of the sample, about 19% falls within the top ten clones.

The rearranged chain carries TRBV20-1 and TRBJ2-7; TRBD1 could be the D gene, as 6 bases match. The receptor was derived from a man aged 55 to 70 in good health. The specimen sequenced was blood. The CDR3 region: CSASRTENPYGQYF. The nucleotide sequence is given as TGCAGTGCTAGCAGGACAGAGAATCCCTACGGGCAGTACTTC.